This T cell receptor beta chain was found in a study of CD8 T cells in Susac syndrome. Random hexamers served to reverse transcribe about 0.5 to 1 ug RNA. TCR beta CDR3 was amplified by immunoSEQ multiplex PCR. This amplification extended across 54 Vbeta and 13 Jbeta segments. TCRdb re-analysed the immunoSEQ multiplex PCR reads in MiXCR, keeping a single row per CDR3 protein. The sample records some 200,000 distinct CDR3 sequences, roughly 94% being singletons. This CDR3 spans 13 amino acids. Looked up from germline, CDR1 is LNHNV and CDR2 is YYDKDF (reference sequence). The V gene lost 0 bases and the J gene lost 5 bases, with 7 bases spanning the gap.

The genes are TRBV15 and TRBJ1-1; no reliable D call. What was sequenced was CD4+ T cells from PBMCs. This receptor was identified in a human donor in good health. The CDR3, as DNA: TGTGCCACCAGCAGAGATCGAATTACTGAAGCTTTCTTT. Its translation: CATSRDRITEAFF. The whole variable domain, remainder taken from reference TRBV15 and TRBJ1-1, is DAMVIQNPRYQVTQFGKPVTLSCSQTLNHNVMYWYQQKSSQAPKLLFHYYDKDFNNEADTPDNFQSRRPNTSFCFLDIRSPGLGDTAMYLCATSRDRITEAFFGQGTRLTVV.